These 25 T cell receptor beta chains share one sample of origin, sequenced in a study of blood T cell repertoires in COVID-19. TCRdb's table, derived via immunoSEQ multiplex PCR, lists solely in-frame clones and lacks some. The sample includes 26,000 or so clones, almost 90% of them seen just once. Sequencing input: peripheral blood. The receptors here all came from a human donor in a cohort sampled during active COVID-19.

J is TRBJ2-1 and V is TRBV5-4; D not resolved. The CDR3 runs to 12 residues. The V and J ends lost 4 bases and 10 bases respectively, with 12 bases between them. Germline CDR1 is SGHNT and CDR2 is YYREEE (reference sequence). The CDR3 bases are TGTGCCAGCAGCCAGGCCGGCCCCGAGCAGTTCTTC. Protein sequence: CASSQAGPEQFF. The full variable domain, with the rest looked up from reference TRBV5-4 and TRBJ2-1, is ETGVTQSPTHLIKTRGQQVTLRCSSQSGHNTVSWYQQALGQGPQFIFQYYREEENGRGNFPPRFSGLQFPNYSSELNVNALELDDSALYLCASSQAGPEQFFGPGTRLTVL.

The CDR3 sequence is CASGRGAGANVLTF. The CDR3 DNA follows: TGTGCCAGCGGTCGGGGAGCTGGGGCCAACGTCCTGACTTTC. The chain links TRBV27 to TRBJ2-6; the D gene is possibly TRBD2 (5 bases). There are 14 residues in the CDR3. CDR1 MNHEY and CDR2 SMNVEV come from the germline V gene (reference sequence). Trimming left V 8 bases short and J 2 bases short, with 10 bases between.

V gene TRBV7-2 combines with J gene TRBJ2-3; weak D call: TRBD2 (6 bases). CDR1 and CDR2 from the germline V gene are SGHTA and FQGNSA. The CDR3 consists of 14 residues. Trimming removed 5 bases at V and 2 bases at J, with 11 bases between. CDR3 sequence: CASSTGGLTDTQYF. The CDR3 nucleotides are TGTGCCAGCAGCACCGGGGGACTCACAGATACGCAGTATTTT.

J is TRBJ2-1 and V is TRBV27; possible D gene TRBD1, 5 bases. The CDR3 consists of 13 residues. Trimming took off 7 bases at V and 7 bases at J, with 14 bases between the two ends. Germline CDR1 MNHEY, CDR2 SMNVEV (reference sequence). In nucleotides, the CDR3 is TGTGCCAGCAAGGAGCTATCAGGGAATGAGCAGTTCTTC. Amino acid sequence: CASKELSGNEQFF.

The genes are TRBV23-1 and TRBJ2-7; tentatively, D is TRBD1 (5 bases). TRBV23-1 is labeled an ORF, and its function is uncertain. The length of the CDR3 is 13 residues. Trimming took off 11 bases at V and 3 bases at J, with 17 bases between the two ends. The CDR3 coding sequence is TGCGCCGCCGCACCCAGGGCAGGCTACGAGCAGTACTTC. Its translation: CAAAPRAGYEQYF.

The chain uses TRBV19 and TRBJ2-1; D gene ambiguous. V was pared by 4 bases and J by 9 bases, with 19 bases between. CDR1 LNHDA and CDR2 SQIVND come from the germline V gene (reference sequence). CDR3 length: 15 residues. DNA of the CDR3: TGTGCCAGTAGTACTGACTTAGTCGGTTTGGGTGAGCAGTTCTTC. It is translated as CASSTDLVGLGEQFF.

The CDR3 region has the DNA TGTGCCAGTAGCTTGGGGCGGAGGGAACCCTACGAGCAGTACTTC. It encodes CASSLGRREPYEQYF. The V and J genes are TRBV19 and TRBJ2-7; weak D call: TRBD2 (6 bases). The CDR3 totals 15 residues. Germline V CDR1 and CDR2: LNHDA, SQIVND (reference sequence). V was cut by 6 bases and J by 2 bases, with 17 bases left in between.

In this sample, this clone turned up once. V usage is TRBV4-1 and J usage is TRBJ2-7; TRBD2 matches 7 bases. This CDR3 contains 16 residues. In germline, CDR1 is MGHRA, CDR2 YSYEKL. The V gene end was trimmed by 1 base and the J gene end by 1 base; junction bases not matched to a gene: 7. The DNA of the CDR3 is TGCGCCAGCAGCCAAGTTTCAGCGGGGAGATCCTACGAGCAGTACTTC. It encodes CASSQVSAGRSYEQYF.

The gene calls are TRBV27 and TRBJ2-5; possibly TRBD1 for D (5 bases). Trimming removed 2 bases at V and 13 bases at J, with 14 bases between. The CDR3 consists of 12 residues. Germline V gene data show CDR1 as MNHEY and CDR2 as SMNVEV (reference sequence). CDR3 coding DNA: TGTGCCAGCAGTTTACGAACAGGCCCCCGGTACTTC. Translated: CASSLRTGPRYF.

This chain connects TRBV4-1 to TRBJ2-1, with TRBD2 matching 8 bases. V was pared by 1 base and J by 8 bases, with 7 bases of the junction left unmatched. Germline lookup yields CDR1 MGHRA and CDR2 YSYEKL. The CDR3 contains 15 residues. The DNA of the CDR3 is TGCGCCAGCAGCCAAGGACTAGCGTCCCCACATGAGCAGTTCTTC. Translated: CASSQGLASPHEQFF.

The CDR3 DNA sequence: TGTGCCGCCCGCCGCCTGGGGGGTAGGGACACTGAAGCTTTCTTT. It specifies CAARRLGGRDTEAFF. V is TRBV10-3 and J is TRBJ1-1, with D tentatively TRBD1 (5 bases). The germline CDR1 and CDR2 sequences are ENHRY and SYGVKD. Trimming pared 11 bases from V and 3 bases from J, leaving 22 bases between. This CDR3 contains 15 residues.

This sequence joins TRBV24-1 and TRBJ2-7, with no clear D. This CDR3 has 11 amino acids. V was pared by 7 bases and J by 3 bases, with 6 bases between. From germline, CDR1 is KGHDR and CDR2 SFDVKD. CDR3 protein: CATSDNYEQYF. In DNA, the CDR3 is TGTGCCACCAGCGACAACTACGAGCAGTACTTC.

This sequence joins TRBV5-1 and TRBJ1-4; D is unresolved. This CDR3 region has 14 residues. Between the trimmed V and J ends, which lost 3 bases and 8 bases, there was a span of 14 bases. Per germline, CDR1 SGHRS and CDR2 YFSETQ. The CDR3 DNA reads TGCGCCAGCAGCTCCGGAGGATCGGGGGAAAAACTGTTTTTT. Residues: CASSSGGSGEKLFF.

V usage is TRBV11-2 and J usage is TRBJ2-2; maybe TRBD2 (6 bases). Germline V gene lookup returns CDR1 SGHAT and CDR2 FQNNGV. The CDR3 is 15 amino acids. Trimming removed 2 bases from V and 1 base from J, with 8 bases in between. This CDR3 is CASSLREVNTGELFF. In nucleotides, the CDR3 is TGTGCCAGCAGCTTAAGGGAGGTGAACACCGGGGAGCTGTTTTTT.

This chain connects TRBV7-9 to TRBJ1-1; no clear D gene. There are 15 residues in the CDR3. Germline values: CDR1 SEHNR, CDR2 FQNEAQ (reference sequence). The ends were cut back, 6 bases at V and 4 bases at J, with 18 bases in the middle. DNA for the CDR3: TGTGCCAGCAGTCCCTCGGGGAGACTCCGCACTGAAGCTTTCTTT. Its protein product is CASSPSGRLRTEAFF.

This clone was recorded only once. The rearrangement joins TRBV5-1 to TRBJ2-3; 7 nucleotides align to TRBD2. Unmatched junction bases numbered 5, after V lost 3 bases and J lost 4 bases. This CDR3 has 14 residues. CDR1 and CDR2 from the germline V gene are SGHRS and YFSETQ. DNA of the CDR3: TGCGCCAGCAGCTACGGACTAGTAGCAGATACGCAGTATTTT. This sequence encodes CASSYGLVADTQYF.

The V and J genes are TRBV14 and TRBJ1-3, with a tentative D call TRBD1 (6 bases). Germline CDR1 SGHDN, CDR2 FVKESK. V was pared by 0 bases and J by 4 bases, with 13 bases between. The CDR3 runs 16 residues. Written as DNA, the CDR3 is TGTGCCAGCAGCCAAGAAACAGGGAGAGGAGGAAACACCATATATTTT. This sequence encodes CASSQETGRGGNTIYF.

V is TRBV5-4 and J is TRBJ2-2; 9 bases align to TRBD2. CDR1 and CDR2 from the germline V gene are SGHNT and YYREEE (reference sequence). The CDR3 consists of 16 residues. V lost 6 bases and J lost 4; bases outside the gene matches: 10. The CDR3 here is CASTPGLAGLTGELFF. CDR3 in DNA: TGTGCCAGCACCCCGGGGCTAGCGGGACTCACCGGGGAGCTGTTTTTT.

V gene TRBV14 combines with J gene TRBJ2-1, with D possibly being TRBD1 (5 bases). The CDR3 runs 16 residues. Germline values: CDR1 SGHDN, CDR2 FVKESK. Trimming left V 0 bases short and J 4 bases short, with 13 bases between. As DNA, the CDR3 is TGTGCCAGCAGCCAAGATCGGACAATCGTATACAATGAGCAGTTCTTC. As protein: CASSQDRTIVYNEQFF.

This chain uses TRBV15 with TRBJ2-3, with D uncertain. This CDR3 has 15 amino acids. The V gene lost 0 bases and the J gene lost 0 bases, with 7 bases spanning the gap. Per the germline V gene, CDR1 is LNHNV and CDR2 is YYDKDF (reference sequence). CDR3 in DNA: TGTGCCACCAGCAGAGATAGCCGAAGCACAGATACGCAGTATTTT. Protein: CATSRDSRSTDTQYF.

The chain is built from TRBV13 and TRBJ1-3; 7 nucleotides line up with TRBD1. Germline trimming cut 5 bases from V and 7 bases from J; bases unmatched to any gene: 5. CDR3 length: 13 residues. The germline V gene encodes CDR1 PRHDT and CDR2 FYEKMQ (reference sequence). CDR3: CASSPGQDNTIYF. The CDR3 region has the DNA TGTGCCAGCAGCCCCGGACAGGATAACACCATATATTTT.

This chain joins TRBV7-2 and TRBJ1-2; D unresolved. V lost 7 bases, J lost 1 base, and 16 bases lay in between. Germline V gene data show CDR1 as SGHTA and CDR2 as FQGNSA. This CDR3 is built from 15 residues. Here the CDR3 reads CASTLPGGINYGYTF. CDR3 DNA: TGTGCCAGCACCCTGCCGGGAGGGATTAACTATGGCTACACCTTC.

The chain recombines TRBV6-6 with TRBJ1-4, with D unresolved. This CDR3 has 15 amino acids. Germline CDR1 is MNHNY and CDR2 is SVGAGI (reference sequence). V lost 2 bases and J 0 bases, leaving 7 bases between the germline ends. CDR3 nucleotide sequence: TGTGCCAGCAGTTACCCGGGAGCAACTAATGAAAAACTGTTTTTT. This codes for CASSYPGATNEKLFF.

This chain connects TRBV19 to TRBJ1-1; D gene uncertain. The CDR3 runs to 13 residues. Trimming took off 6 bases at V and 4 bases at J, with 12 bases between the two ends. CDR1 is LNHDA, CDR2 SQIVND, per germline (reference sequence). Written as DNA, the CDR3 is TGTGCCAGTAGCATTAAAACGGGCACTGAAGCTTTCTTT. Amino acid sequence: CASSIKTGTEAFF.

This rearrangement joins TRBV10-1 to TRBJ1-2; TRBD1 might be the D (6 bases). V dropped 2 bases and J dropped 8 bases, with 15 bases sitting between them. This CDR3 comprises 14 residues. The germline V gene has CDR1 WNHNN and CDR2 SYGVQD (reference sequence). CDR3 sequence: CASSEGLGASGYTF. CDR3 sequence (DNA): TGCGCCAGCAGTGAGGGTCTGGGGGCGAGCGGCTACACCTTC.